A selection of T cell receptor beta chains follows, all from one sample in a study of regulatory T cells in long-lasting Graves disease. TCRdb called the multiplex PCR reads again in MiXCR, with one record for every CDR3 protein. The table lists hundreds of thousands of distinct CDR3 sequences, around 20% of them singletons. The specimen comprised peripheral blood mononuclear cells (PBMCs), sampled when the disease was refractory, from a patient treated with antithyroid drugs. The receptor set was obtained from a female donor with Graves disease. Each CDR3 is given with its conserved first and last residue. The D gene is left open where the match is weak. Not all rows give a size; the values are once, few, many and, for expanded clones, a class.

D gene	clone size	V gene	J gene	CDR3 protein	CDR3 DNA
-	many	TRBV12-3/TRBV12-4	TRBJ2-7	CASSFQGGGGYEQYF	TGTGCCAGCAGTTTCCAAGGCGGAGGGGGCTACGAGCAGTACTTC
-	many	TRBV6-2/TRBV6-3	TRBJ1-6	CASSYGSSYNSPLHF	TGTGCCAGCAGTTATGGTTCCTCCTATAATTCACCCCTCCACTTT
-	-	TRBV7-8	TRBJ1-5	CASSLSGAWQPQHF	TGTGCCAGCAGCTTATCGGGGGCTTGGCAGCCCCAGCATTTT
-	many	TRBV11-1	TRBJ2-7	CASSPDSPEQYF	TGTGCCAGCAGCCCCGACTCCCCCGAGCAGTACTTC
-	few	TRBV29-1	TRBJ2-2	CSVSAGTTTGELFF	TGCAGCGTGTCGGCCGGGACGACCACCGGGGAGCTGTTTTTT
-	many	TRBV6-1	TRBJ2-7	CASSVLNGGEQYF	TGTGCCAGCAGTGTGCTAAATGGGGGAGAGCAGTACTTC
TRBD1	-	TRBV3-1	TRBJ2-7	CASSLRNRGPNEQYF	TGTGCCAGCAGCCTAAGGAATAGGGGGCCCAACGAGCAGTACTTC
-	few	TRBV5-1	TRBJ1-4	CASRTGPTNEKLFF	TGCGCCAGCAGAACAGGGCCAACTAATGAAAAACTGTTTTTT
-	few	TRBV27	TRBJ2-2	CASGDPGRGITGELFF	TGTGCCAGCGGCGACCCGGGACGGGGGATCACCGGGGAGCTGTTTTTT
TRBD1	many	TRBV6-5	TRBJ1-1	CASSYFRGRLNTEAFF	TGTGCCAGCAGTTACTTCAGGGGGCGCCTGAACACTGAAGCTTTCTTT
-	-	TRBV7-2	TRBJ1-1	CASSLDYGVNTEAFF	TGTGCCAGCAGCTTAGACTACGGGGTAAACACTGAAGCTTTCTTT
TRBD1	few	TRBV6-2/TRBV6-3	TRBJ2-7	CASSYGGQGWYEQYF	TGTGCCAGCAGTTACGGGGGACAGGGATGGTACGAGCAGTACTTC
-	-	TRBV7-2	TRBJ2-3	CASTSVWESTDTQYF	TGTGCCAGCACGTCAGTGTGGGAGAGCACAGATACGCAGTATTTT
TRBD1	many	TRBV7-2	TRBJ1-2	CASSRGTGGRNYGYTF	TGTGCCAGCAGCCGCGGGACAGGGGGCAGGAACTATGGCTACACCTTC
-	few	TRBV7-2	TRBJ2-6	CASSPPAAWWSGANVLTF	TGTGCCAGCAGCCCCCCCGCCGCGTGGTGGTCTGGGGCCAACGTCCTGACTTTC
TRBD2	many	TRBV5-1	TRBJ2-7	CASSLSLAGGGNEQYF	TGCGCCAGCAGCTTGTCCCTAGCGGGAGGCGGGAACGAGCAGTACTTC